A single sample gave rise to the 16 T cell receptor beta chains below, sequenced in a study of CD4 T cells in relation to SARS-CoV-2 and coronaviruses. The table came from immunoSEQ multiplex PCR; TCRdb's copy has only in-frame clones and leaves some out. This sample carries tens of thousands of clones, over 90% of them seen once, and the ten largest clones take approximately 0.21%. Before the COVID-19 pandemic, during about 2010-2018, CD4+ T cells were taken from unexposed donors. Sequenced input: naive CD4+ T cells from PBMCs. This sample's subset: naive CD4+ T cells isolated by negative enrichment. All receptors derive from a human donor in good health.

J is TRBJ1-2 and V is TRBV18; 8 bases align to TRBD1. CDR1 and CDR2 from the germline V gene are KGHSH and LQKENI. The CDR3 covers 16 residues. Unmatched junction bases numbered 13, after V lost 4 bases and J lost 6 bases. CDR3 sequence reads: CASSRSQGANLDGYTF. DNA for the CDR3: TGTGCCAGCTCACGGAGTCAGGGGGCGAACCTTGATGGCTACACCTTC.

The rearrangement joins TRBV5-6 to TRBJ1-1; D call uncertain. Germline V gene lookup returns CDR1 SGHDT and CDR2 YYEEEE. V lost 4 bases, J lost 0 bases, and 13 bases lay in between. The CDR3 covers 15 residues. CDR3 loop: CASSHTGLMNTEAFF. The CDR3 DNA reads as TGTGCCAGCAGCCATACGGGGTTAATGAACACTGAAGCTTTCTTT.

The chain combines TRBV7-9 with TRBJ1-2, with unresolved D. V lost 4 bases and J lost 4, with 16 bases in between. The CDR3 length is 15 residues. Germline V CDR1 and CDR2: SEHNR, FQNEAQ (reference sequence). As DNA, the CDR3 is TGTGCCAGCAGCTCAACCTCTGCCACCGTCTATGGCTACACCTTC. Amino acid sequence: CASSSTSATVYGYTF. Complete variable domain (other parts from reference TRBV7-9 and TRBJ1-2): DTGVSQNPRHKITKRGQNVTFRCDPISEHNRLYWYRQTLGQGPEFLTYFQNEAQLEKSRLLSDRFSAERPKGSFSTLEIQRTEQGDSAMYLCASSSTSATVYGYTFGSGTRLTVV.

This clone was seen once. The chain joins TRBV7-9 to TRBJ2-1; 7 bases are shared with TRBD1. The CDR3 extends over 15 amino acids. Germline CDR1 reads SEHNR; CDR2 reads FQNEAQ (reference sequence). V lost 5 bases and J lost 5; bases outside the gene matches: 9. In DNA form, the CDR3 reads TGTGCCAGCAGCGCAGACAGGGTAGGAAACAATGAGCAGTTCTTC. The encoded protein is CASSADRVGNNEQFF.

CDR3 sequence: CASSWGDTRKETQYF. In DNA, the CDR3 is TGCGCCAGCAGCTGGGGGGACACACGAAAAGAGACCCAGTACTTC. This chain connects TRBV5-1 to TRBJ2-5; D is perhaps TRBD1 or TRBD2 (6 bases each). V shed 3 bases and J shed 3 bases, with 15 bases lying between them. The CDR3 spans 15 residues. Looked up from germline, CDR1 is SGHRS and CDR2 is YFSETQ.

The DNA of the CDR3 is TGTGCCAGCAGCCCCGGCTCCCACGCGAACACCGGGGAGCTGTTTTTT. This codes for CASSPGSHANTGELFF. The V call is TRBV7-3, the J call TRBJ2-2; no definite D call. The CDR3 runs 16 residues. V was shortened by 5 bases and J by 0 bases, with 13 bases between the two germline ends. Germline assignment: CDR1 SGHTA and CDR2 FQGTGA.

V gene TRBV7-3 combines with J gene TRBJ2-5, with D hard to call. This CDR3 is built from 16 residues. Germline V lookup: CDR1 SGHTA, CDR2 FQGTGA. With 3 bases removed from V and 3 bases from J, the gap between germline ends came to 17 bases. CDR3 in DNA: TGTGCCAGCAGCTTCCGGCCAATGGCTGTGAAAGAGACCCAGTACTTC. Its protein is CASSFRPMAVKETQYF.

V gene TRBV7-9 combines with J gene TRBJ2-7; maybe TRBD2 (5 bases). Germline V gene data show CDR1 as SEHNR and CDR2 as FQNEAQ (reference sequence). This CDR3 comprises 15 residues. V lost 5 bases, J lost 0 bases, and 14 bases lay in between. Written as DNA, the CDR3 is TGTGCCAGCAGCCCCCGAGGTGGGAGCTCCTACGAGCAGTACTTC. Its protein product is CASSPRGGSSYEQYF.

The gene calls are TRBV5-5 and TRBJ1-5; the D gene is possibly TRBD1 (5 bases). V was shortened by 0 bases and J by 7 bases, with 11 bases between the two germline ends. Germline V gives CDR1 SGHKS, CDR2 YYEKEE (reference sequence). The CDR3 is 14 amino acids. CDR3 nucleotides: TGTGCCAGCAGCTTGGGGGGGGTCGGGCAGCCCCAGCATTTT. This encodes CASSLGGVGQPQHF.

V is TRBV7-9 and J is TRBJ2-2, with 9 bases lining up with TRBD2. The CDR3 covers 15 residues. J was trimmed by 3 bases and V by 5 bases; bases with no gene match: 4. The V gene's germline CDR1 is SEHNR and CDR2 FQNEAQ (reference sequence). The CDR3 bases are TGTGCCAGCAGCCGCACTAGCGGGTACACCGGGGAGCTGTTTTTT. Translating gives CASSRTSGYTGELFF.

V is TRBV18 and J is TRBJ1-6; D remains unclear. Trimming shortened V by 3 bases and J by 8 bases, and 14 bases separated the two germline ends. Germline V CDR1 and CDR2: KGHSH, LQKENI. There are 15 residues in the CDR3. This chain's CDR3 is CASSPTSGRDSPLHF. The CDR3 DNA follows: TGTGCCAGCTCACCTACATCGGGTAGGGATTCACCCCTCCACTTT.

V is TRBV3-1 (or the pseudogene TRBV3-2) and J is TRBJ2-2, with D unclear. The germline V gene has CDR1 LGHDT and CDR2 YNNKEL (reference sequence). This CDR3 has 20 amino acids. V lost 0 bases to trimming and J lost 0 bases, with 20 bases between them. The DNA of the CDR3 is TGTGCCAGCAGCCAAGAAGTCTTCAAGTCAGGTCAAGCGAACACCGGGGAGCTGTTTTTT. Translating gives CASSQEVFKSGQANTGELFF.

This chain links TRBV11-2 with TRBJ1-1; tentative D call: TRBD1 (6 bases). This CDR3 has 13 residues. The germline V and J ends were trimmed by 5 bases and 6 bases, with 13 bases remaining between them. Germline V gene data show CDR1 as SGHAT and CDR2 as FQNNGV. The CDR3: CASSQHRGAEAFF. CDR3 nucleotides: TGTGCCAGCAGCCAACATAGGGGGGCTGAAGCTTTCTTT.

This chain joins TRBV11-2 and TRBJ1-2; D call uncertain. The V gene's germline CDR1 is SGHAT and CDR2 FQNNGV. The CDR3 consists of 15 residues. V lost 1 base and J lost 2, with 11 bases in between. The CDR3 bases are TGTGCCAGCAGCTTAGTGGCCAGCAGGAACTATGGCTACACCTTC. Translating gives CASSLVASRNYGYTF.

The chain joins TRBV7-3 to TRBJ2-7, with 12 bases aligning to TRBD2. V was pared by 5 bases and J by 7 bases, with 9 bases of the junction left unmatched. This CDR3 has 15 residues. The germline CDR1 and CDR2 sequences are SGHTA and FQGTGA. The CDR3 sequence is CASSPSSGGAGEQYF. The CDR3 nucleotides read TGTGCCAGCAGCCCGTCTAGCGGGGGGGCTGGGGAGCAGTACTTC.

The chain combines TRBV16 with TRBJ1-2; weak D call: TRBD1 (5 bases). The V gene lost 6 bases and the J gene lost 2 bases, with 10 bases spanning the gap. Germline lookup yields CDR1 KGHSY and CDR2 FQNENV. This CDR3 spans 13 amino acids. The CDR3 protein is CASSPGPNYGYTF. The CDR3 DNA reads as TGTGCCAGCAGTCCGGGACCGAACTATGGCTACACCTTC. The full variable domain, completed using reference TRBV16 and TRBJ1-2, is GEEVAQTPKHLVRGEGQKAKLYCAPIKGHSYVFWYQQVLKNEFKFLISFQNENVFDETGMPKERFSAKCLPNSPCSLEIQATKLEDSAVYFCASSPGPNYGYTFGSGTRLTVV.